This TCR beta chain was observed in a study of blood T cell repertoires in COVID-19. Turning to the study itself: Samples representing acute and convalescent COVID-19 were sourced from the United States, Italy and Spain. T cells, B-cell-depleted T cells, or PBMCs provided the cDNA or gDNA that served as material.

Sequenced by immunoSEQ multiplex PCR; TCRdb stores in-frame clones only, minus some. The sample lists 64,000 or so clones; 82% were seen once. Germline V gives CDR1 ENHRY, CDR2 SYGVKD. The CDR3 extends over 15 amino acids. The ends lost 6 bases at V and 4 bases at J; junction bases unmatched: 7. The rearrangement joins TRBV10-3 to TRBJ2-1; 9 nucleotides align to TRBD1. The sequenced material came from peripheral blood. The receptor was derived from a human donor in a cohort sampled during active COVID-19. This CDR3 is CAISPGQGEYNEQFF. CDR3 nucleotides: TGTGCCATCAGCCCGGGACAGGGTGAATACAATGAGCAGTTCTTC.